This T cell receptor beta chain was documented in a study of long-term antiretroviral therapy in people with HIV. Survey level was the resolution at which the v3.0 immunoSEQ assay ran. Roughly 35,000-50,000 T-cell genomes per sample were the sequencing target. Clones were read by immunoSEQ multiplex PCR, and TCRdb kept only the in-frame ones, dropping some. In the table there are over 15,000 clones, around nine tenths of which are singletons. One or more pre-ART and two or more post-ART PBMC samples were available from each donor. Trimming shortened V by 0 bases and J by 0 bases, and 17 bases separated the two germline ends. The CDR3 extends over 19 amino acids. CDR1 and CDR2 (germline): SGHDN, FVKESK.

The V and J genes are TRBV14 and TRBJ1-4; D is perhaps TRBD1 (5 bases). This TCR derives from a man aged 35 to 55 with HIV. The sample in question was unsorted PBMCs, obtained 0.5 years after starting antiretroviral therapy. The CDR3 protein is CASSQEGAFRTPTNEKLFF. DNA of the CDR3: TGTGCCAGCAGCCAAGAAGGGGCCTTCAGGACACCAACTAATGAAAAACTGTTTTTT.